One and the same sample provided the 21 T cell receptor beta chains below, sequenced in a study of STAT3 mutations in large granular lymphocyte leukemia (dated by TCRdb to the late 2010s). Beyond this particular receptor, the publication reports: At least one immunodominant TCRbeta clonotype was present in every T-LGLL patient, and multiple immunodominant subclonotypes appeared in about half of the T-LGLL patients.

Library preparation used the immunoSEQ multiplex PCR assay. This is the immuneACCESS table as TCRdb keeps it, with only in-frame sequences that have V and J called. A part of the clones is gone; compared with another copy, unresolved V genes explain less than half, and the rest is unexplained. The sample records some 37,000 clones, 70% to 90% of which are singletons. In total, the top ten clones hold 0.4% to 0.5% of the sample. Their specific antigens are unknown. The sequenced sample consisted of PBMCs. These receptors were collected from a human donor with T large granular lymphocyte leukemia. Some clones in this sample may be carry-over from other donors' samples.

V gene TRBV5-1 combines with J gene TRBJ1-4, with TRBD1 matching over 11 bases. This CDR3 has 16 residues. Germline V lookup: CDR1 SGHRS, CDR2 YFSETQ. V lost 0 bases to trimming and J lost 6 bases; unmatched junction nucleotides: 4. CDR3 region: CASSLDGTGGYEKLFF. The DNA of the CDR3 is TGCGCCAGCAGCTTGGATGGGACAGGGGGTTATGAAAAACTGTTTTTT.

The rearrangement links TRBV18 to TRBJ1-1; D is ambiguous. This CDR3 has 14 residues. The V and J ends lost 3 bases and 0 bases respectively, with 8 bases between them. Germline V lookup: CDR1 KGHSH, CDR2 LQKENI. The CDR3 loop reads CASSPTNLNTEAFF. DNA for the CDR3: TGTGCCAGCTCACCGACGAACTTGAACACTGAAGCTTTCTTT.

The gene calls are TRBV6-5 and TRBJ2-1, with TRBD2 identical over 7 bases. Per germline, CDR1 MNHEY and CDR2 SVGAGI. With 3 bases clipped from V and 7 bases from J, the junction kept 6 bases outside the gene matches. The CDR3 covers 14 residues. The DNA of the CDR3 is TGTGCCAGCAGTTATGTGAGGGGAGGGAATGAGCAGTTCTTC. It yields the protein CASSYVRGGNEQFF.

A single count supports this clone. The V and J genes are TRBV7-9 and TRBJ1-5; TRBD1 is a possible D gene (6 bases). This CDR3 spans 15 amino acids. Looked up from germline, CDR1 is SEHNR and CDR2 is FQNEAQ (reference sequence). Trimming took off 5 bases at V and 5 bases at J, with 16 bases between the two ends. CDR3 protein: CASSRTGNRDQPQHF. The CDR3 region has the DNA TGTGCCAGCAGCCGAACAGGGAACAGAGATCAGCCCCAGCATTTT.

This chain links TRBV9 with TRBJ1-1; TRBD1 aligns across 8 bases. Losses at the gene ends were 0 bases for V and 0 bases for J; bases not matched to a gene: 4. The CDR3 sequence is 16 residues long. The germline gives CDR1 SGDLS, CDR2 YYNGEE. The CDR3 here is CASSVVTGGMNTEAFF. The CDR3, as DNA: TGTGCCAGCAGCGTAGTCACAGGGGGAATGAACACTGAAGCTTTCTTT.

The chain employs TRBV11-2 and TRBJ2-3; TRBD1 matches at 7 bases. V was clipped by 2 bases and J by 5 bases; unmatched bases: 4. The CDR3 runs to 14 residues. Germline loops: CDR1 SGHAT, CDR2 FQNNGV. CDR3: CASSLLQGKDTQYF. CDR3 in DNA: TGTGCCAGCAGCTTATTACAGGGGAAAGATACGCAGTATTTT.

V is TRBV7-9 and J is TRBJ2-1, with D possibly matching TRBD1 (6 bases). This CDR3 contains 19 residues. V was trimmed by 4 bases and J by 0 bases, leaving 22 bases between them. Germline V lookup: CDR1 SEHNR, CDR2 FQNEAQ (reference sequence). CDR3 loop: CASSSSLLRDKSSYNEQFF. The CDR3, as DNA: TGTGCCAGCAGCTCTAGTCTCCTGAGGGACAAGAGCTCCTACAATGAGCAGTTCTTC.

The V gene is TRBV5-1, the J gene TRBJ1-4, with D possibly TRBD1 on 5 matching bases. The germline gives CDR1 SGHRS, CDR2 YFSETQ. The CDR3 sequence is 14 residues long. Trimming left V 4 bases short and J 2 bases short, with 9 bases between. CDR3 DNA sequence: TGCGCCAGCAGCACTGACAGTACTAATGAAAAACTGTTTTTT. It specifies CASSTDSTNEKLFF.

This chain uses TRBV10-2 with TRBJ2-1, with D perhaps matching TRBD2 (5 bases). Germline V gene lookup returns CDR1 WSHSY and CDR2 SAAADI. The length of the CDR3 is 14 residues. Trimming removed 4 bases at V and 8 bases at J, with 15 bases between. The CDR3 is CASSARGPRDEQFF. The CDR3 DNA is TGCGCCAGCAGTGCCAGAGGCCCGCGGGATGAGCAGTTCTTC.

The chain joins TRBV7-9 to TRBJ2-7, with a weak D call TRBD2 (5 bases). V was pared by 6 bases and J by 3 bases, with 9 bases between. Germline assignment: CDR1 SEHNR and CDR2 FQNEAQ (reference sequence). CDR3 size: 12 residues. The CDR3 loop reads CASRGLGYEQYF. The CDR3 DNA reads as TGTGCCAGCAGAGGACTCGGCTACGAGCAGTACTTC. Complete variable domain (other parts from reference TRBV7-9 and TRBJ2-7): DTGVSQNPRHKITKRGQNVTFRCDPISEHNRLYWYRQTLGQGPEFLTYFQNEAQLEKSRLLSDRFSAERPKGSFSTLEIQRTEQGDSAMYLCASRGLGYEQYFGPGTRLTVT.

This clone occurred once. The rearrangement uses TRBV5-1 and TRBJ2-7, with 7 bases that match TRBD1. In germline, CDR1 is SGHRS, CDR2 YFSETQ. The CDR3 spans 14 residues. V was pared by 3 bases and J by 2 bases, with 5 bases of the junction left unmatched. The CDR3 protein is CASSWTGEPYEQYF. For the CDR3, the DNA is TGCGCCAGCAGCTGGACAGGAGAACCCTACGAGCAGTACTTC.

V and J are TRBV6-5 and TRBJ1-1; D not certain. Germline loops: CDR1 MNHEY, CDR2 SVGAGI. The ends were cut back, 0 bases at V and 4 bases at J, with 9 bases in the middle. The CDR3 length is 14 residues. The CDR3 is CASSYSGSLTEAFF. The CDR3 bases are TGTGCCAGCAGTTACTCAGGGAGCCTCACTGAAGCTTTCTTT.

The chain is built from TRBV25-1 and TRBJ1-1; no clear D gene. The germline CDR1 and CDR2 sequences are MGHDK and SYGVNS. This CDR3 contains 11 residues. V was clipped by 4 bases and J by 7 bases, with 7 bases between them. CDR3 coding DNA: TGTGCCAGCAGTGCCGGGAGTGAAGCTTTCTTT. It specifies CASSAGSEAFF.

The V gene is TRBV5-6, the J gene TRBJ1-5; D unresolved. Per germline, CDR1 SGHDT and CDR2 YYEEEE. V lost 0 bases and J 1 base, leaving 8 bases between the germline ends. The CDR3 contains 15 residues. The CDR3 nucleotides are TGTGCCAGCAGCTTGGTAGGGTTGAGCAATCAGCCCCAGCATTTT. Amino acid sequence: CASSLVGLSNQPQHF.

The CDR3 DNA is TGTGCCAGCAAATCTCCCCTCCGGAGAGGAAGATATGGCTACACCTTC. This gives the protein CASKSPLRRGRYGYTF. The chain links TRBV27 to TRBJ1-2; D is undetermined. The CDR3 runs 16 residues. Germline V lookup: CDR1 MNHEY, CDR2 SMNVEV (reference sequence). Trimming stripped 7 bases from V and 5 bases from J, with 23 bases between.

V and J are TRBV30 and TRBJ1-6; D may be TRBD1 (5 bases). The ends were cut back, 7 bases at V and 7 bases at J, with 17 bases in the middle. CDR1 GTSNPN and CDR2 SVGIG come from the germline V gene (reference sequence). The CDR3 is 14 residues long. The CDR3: CALQGAPWNSPLHF. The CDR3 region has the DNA TGTGCCTTGCAGGGTGCACCATGGAATTCACCCCTCCACTTT.

CDR3 in amino acids: CASSYRLFGGEYGYTF. As DNA, the CDR3 is TGTGCCAGCAGTTACCGCCTTTTTGGCGGGGAGTATGGCTACACCTTC. The chain carries TRBV6-5 and TRBJ1-2, with D unresolved. CDR3 length equals 16 residues. The V end was cut by 2 bases, the J end by 5 bases, with 18 bases between. Germline V lookup: CDR1 MNHEY, CDR2 SVGAGI.

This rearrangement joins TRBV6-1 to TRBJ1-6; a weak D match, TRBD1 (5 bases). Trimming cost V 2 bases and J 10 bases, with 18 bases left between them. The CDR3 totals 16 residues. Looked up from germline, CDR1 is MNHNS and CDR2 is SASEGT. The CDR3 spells CASSEMSGVLGSPLHF. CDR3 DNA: TGTGCCAGCAGTGAAATGTCGGGGGTCCTAGGGTCACCCCTCCACTTT.

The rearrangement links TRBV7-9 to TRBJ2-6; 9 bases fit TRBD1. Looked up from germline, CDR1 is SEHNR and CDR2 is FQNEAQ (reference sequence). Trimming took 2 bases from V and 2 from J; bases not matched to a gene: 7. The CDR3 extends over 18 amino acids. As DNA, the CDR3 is TGTGCCAGCAGCTTATTCGGGACAGGGTTCCCTGGGGCCAACGTCCTGACTTTC. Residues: CASSLFGTGFPGANVLTF.

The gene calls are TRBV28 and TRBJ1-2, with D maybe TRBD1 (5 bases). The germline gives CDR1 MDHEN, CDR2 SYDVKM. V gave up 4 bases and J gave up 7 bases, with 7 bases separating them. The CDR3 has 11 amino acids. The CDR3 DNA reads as TGTGCCAGCAGTTCGGGACCTGGCTACACCTTC. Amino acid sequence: CASSSGPGYTF.

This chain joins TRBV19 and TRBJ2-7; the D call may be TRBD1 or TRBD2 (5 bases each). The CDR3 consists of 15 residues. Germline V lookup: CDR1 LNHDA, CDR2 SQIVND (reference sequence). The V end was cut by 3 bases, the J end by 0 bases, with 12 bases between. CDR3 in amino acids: CASSIGTDSSYEQYF. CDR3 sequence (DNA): TGTGCCAGTAGTATTGGGACGGATAGCTCCTACGAGCAGTACTTC.